Below, one T cell receptor (beta chain) is given with its context. Germline CDR1 ENHRY, CDR2 SYGVKD. Germline trimming cut 4 bases from V and 3 bases from J; bases unmatched to any gene: 0. The CDR3 covers 13 residues. This record belongs to a study of brain T cells in children with intractable seizures. Here immunoSEQ multiplex PCR was the method, and the copy in TCRdb shows in-frame clones only, minus some. The sample contains 55,000 to 80,000 clones, roughly 95% of which appear only once. This chain uses TRBV10-3 with TRBJ1-2; 9 bases agree with TRBD1. The clonotype comes from a boy under two years old with focal cortical dysplasia and intractable seizures. The sequencing used peripheral blood, collected at surgery. CDR3 sequence reads: CAISGQGDYGYTF. CDR3 DNA: TGTGCCATCAGTGGACAGGGGGACTATGGCTACACCTTC.